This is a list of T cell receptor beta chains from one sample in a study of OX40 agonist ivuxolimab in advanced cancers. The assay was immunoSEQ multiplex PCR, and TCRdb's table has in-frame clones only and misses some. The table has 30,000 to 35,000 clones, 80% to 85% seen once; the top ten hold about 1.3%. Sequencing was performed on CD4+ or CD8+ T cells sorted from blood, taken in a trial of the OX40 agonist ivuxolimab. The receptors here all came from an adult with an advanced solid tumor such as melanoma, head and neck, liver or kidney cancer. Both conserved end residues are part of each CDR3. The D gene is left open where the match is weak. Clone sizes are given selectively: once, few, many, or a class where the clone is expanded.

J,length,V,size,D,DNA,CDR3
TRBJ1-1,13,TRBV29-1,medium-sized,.,TGCAGCGTTTACGGTACAGGGCAGGGTGAAGCTTTCTTT,CSVYGTGQGEAFF
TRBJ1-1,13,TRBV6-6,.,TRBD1,TGTGCCAGCAGCAGGGGGACCGACACTGAAGCTTTCTTT,CASSRGTDTEAFF
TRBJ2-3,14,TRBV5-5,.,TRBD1,TGTGCCAGCAGTCATGGACAGGTAGCAGATACGCAGTATTTT,CASSHGQVADTQYF
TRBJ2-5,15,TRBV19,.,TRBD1,TGTGCCAGCAGCCTCGGGACAGGGGGCCAAGAGACCCAGTACTTC,CASSLGTGGQETQYF
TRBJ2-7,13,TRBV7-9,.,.,TGTGCCAGCAGCTTAGGGATTCCCTACGAGCAGTACTTC,CASSLGIPYEQYF
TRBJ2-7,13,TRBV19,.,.,TGTGCCAGTAGTATAGGACGGAGTGGGGAGCAGTACTTC,CASSIGRSGEQYF
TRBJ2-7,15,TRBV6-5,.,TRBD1,TGTGCCAGCAGTTACCAAGGACAGGGGACCTACGAGCAGTACTTC,CASSYQGQGTYEQYF
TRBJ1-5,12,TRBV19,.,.,TGTGCCAGTAATATCAAAAATCAGCCCCAGCATTTT,CASNIKNQPQHF
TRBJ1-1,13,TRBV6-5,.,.,TGTGCCAGCAGTTACTCGAGAGGCACTGAAGCTTTCTTT,CASSYSRGTEAFF
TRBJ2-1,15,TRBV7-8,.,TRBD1,TGTGCCAGCAGCTTAGTAAGGGGGCGGAACAATGAGCAGTTCTTC,CASSLVRGRNNEQFF
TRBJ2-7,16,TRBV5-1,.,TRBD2,TGCGCCAGCAGCAGACAACTAGCGGGAGGTAGCTACGAGCAGTACTTC,CASSRQLAGGSYEQYF
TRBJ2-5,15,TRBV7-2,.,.,TGTGCCAGCAGCTTAGATGGCGGTCTTGTTGAGACCCAGTACTTC,CASSLDGGLVETQYF
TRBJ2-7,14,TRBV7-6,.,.,TGTGCCAGCAGCTTTTCCCGGAATGTGTACGAGCAGTACTTC,CASSFSRNVYEQYF
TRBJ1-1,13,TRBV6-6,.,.,TGTGCCAGCAGAACTCGACAGAACACTGAAGCTTTCTTT,CASRTRQNTEAFF
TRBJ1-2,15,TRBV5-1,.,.,TGCGCCAGCAGCTCCCTAGGTAGGGGTGAAGGGGGCTACACCTTC,CASSSLGRGEGGYTF
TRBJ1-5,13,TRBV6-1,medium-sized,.,TGTGCCAGCAGTGGGACTAGCAATCAGCCCCAGCATTTT,CASSGTSNQPQHF
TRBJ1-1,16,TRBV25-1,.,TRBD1,TGTGCCAGCAGTTACCTCCGGGACAGGGGGCGAGGTGAAGCTTTCTTT,CASSYLRDRGRGEAFF
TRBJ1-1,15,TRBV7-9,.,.,TGTGCCAGCACCGCCCGAGGTGGTATGAACACTGAAGCTTTCTTT,CASTARGGMNTEAFF
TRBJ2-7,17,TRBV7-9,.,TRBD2,TGTGCCAGCAGCTTACCTTCCGGACTAGCGCCCACCTACGAGCAGTACTTC,CASSLPSGLAPTYEQYF
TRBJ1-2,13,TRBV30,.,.,TGTGCCTGGAGTGTAGCAGGGTTATATGGCTACACCTTC,CAWSVAGLYGYTF
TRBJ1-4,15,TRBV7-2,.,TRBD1,TGTGCCAGCAGCTTAGTCGGGACAGGTAGTGAAAAACTGTTTTTT,CASSLVGTGSEKLFF
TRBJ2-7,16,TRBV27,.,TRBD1,TGTGCCAGCAGTGCAACTCGGACAGGGGGAAGGCACGAGCAGTACTTC,CASSATRTGGRHEQYF
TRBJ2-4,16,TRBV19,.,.,TGTGCCAGTAGTCATTTTTTCGGGGGTCCCAAAAACATTCAGTACTTC,CASSHFFGGPKNIQYF
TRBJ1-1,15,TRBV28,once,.,TGTGCCAGCAGTTTTTTAAAGGGGGGTGTCACTGAAGCTTTCTTT,CASSFLKGGVTEAFF
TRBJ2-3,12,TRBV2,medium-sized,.,TGTGCCAGCAGCGTGGCCACAGATACGCAGTATTTT,CASSVATDTQYF
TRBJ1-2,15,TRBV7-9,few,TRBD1,TGTGCCAGCAGCACATGGACAGGAGTTAACTATGGCTACACCTTC,CASSTWTGVNYGYTF
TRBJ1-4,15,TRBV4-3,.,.,TGCGCCAGCAGCCAAGACGGACGGGCTCCGGTAAAACTGTTTTTT,CASSQDGRAPVKLFF
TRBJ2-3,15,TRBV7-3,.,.,TGTGCCAGCAGCTTAACCCCGTCACGGGCAGATACGCAGTATTTT,CASSLTPSRADTQYF
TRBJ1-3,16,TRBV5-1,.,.,TGCGCCAGCAGCCCTTGGACGGCAGGCTCTGGAAACACCATATATTTT,CASSPWTAGSGNTIYF
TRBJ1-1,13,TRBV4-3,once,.,TGCGCCAGCAGCCATCTGGGGGGGACTGAAGCTTTCTTT,CASSHLGGTEAFF
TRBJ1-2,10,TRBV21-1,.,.,TGTGCCCCCGTACTTAGGGGCTACACCTTC,CAPVLRGYTF
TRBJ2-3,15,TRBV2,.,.,TGTGCCAGCATCGTATTCAAAACCGGGACAGATACGCAGTATTTT,CASIVFKTGTDTQYF
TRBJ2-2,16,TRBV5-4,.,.,TGTGCCAGCAGCTCTGCCCGAGACGGAGGAACCGGGGAGCTGTTTTTT,CASSSARDGGTGELFF
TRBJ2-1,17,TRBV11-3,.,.,TGTGCCAGCAGCTTAGATAGGCGGGGAAGCTCCTACAATGAGCAGTTCTTC,CASSLDRRGSSYNEQFF
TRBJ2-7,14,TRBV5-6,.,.,TGTGCCAGCAGCTGGGACTTAGCCGTCCACGAGCAGTACTTC,CASSWDLAVHEQYF
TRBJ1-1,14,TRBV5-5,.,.,TGTGCCAGCAACAAAGGGGGTAGGAACACTGAAGCTTTCTTT,CASNKGGRNTEAFF
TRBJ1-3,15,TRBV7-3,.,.,TGTGCCAGCAGCTTAGGGAGCAGTAGTGGAAACACCATATATTTT,CASSLGSSSGNTIYF
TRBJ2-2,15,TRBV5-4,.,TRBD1,TGTGCCAGCAGCCAACGAGACAGGGACACCGGGGAGCTGTTTTTT,CASSQRDRDTGELFF
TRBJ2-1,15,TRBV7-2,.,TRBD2,TGTGCCAGCAGCTTAACTAGCGGGGGGTACAATGAGCAGTTCTTC,CASSLTSGGYNEQFF
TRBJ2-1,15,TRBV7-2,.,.,TGTGCCAGCAGCTTAGCTGCTGTCGCATACAATGAGCAGTTCTTC,CASSLAAVAYNEQFF